Presented here are 10 T cell receptor beta chains from one specimen sequenced in a study of T-cell memory formation after mild COVID-19. TCRdb re-called the 5' RACE reads with MiXCR, one entry per CDR3 protein. This sample has approximately 390,000 distinct CDR3 sequences, with about 16% found just once. Material: PBMCs or a T cell subset sorted from them (not recorded which). These receptors came from a man between 18 and 35 years old who had mild COVID-19 (a few samples of this study predate the infection). Cell type and time point are not known.

There are a few counts of this clonotype. V gene TRBV9 combines with J gene TRBJ1-1; D not resolved. The CDR3 runs to 14 residues. V was cut by 4 bases and J by 4 bases, with 14 bases left in between. Germline-derived CDR1 and CDR2 are SGDLS and YYNGEE. The CDR3 region is CASSSDLGSTEAFF. The CDR3 region has the DNA TGTGCCAGCAGCTCGGACCTAGGTAGCACTGAAGCTTTCTTT.

This clonotype was observed a few times. The V gene is TRBV5-4, the J gene TRBJ1-6, with D tentatively TRBD1 (5 bases). V lost 1 base and J 9 bases, leaving 17 bases between the germline ends. CDR1 and CDR2 (germline): SGHNT, YYREEE (reference sequence). The CDR3 covers 16 residues. The CDR3 is CASSLNRLLGGSPLHF. As DNA, the CDR3 is TGTGCCAGCAGCTTGAACAGACTGCTTGGGGGTTCACCCCTCCACTTT.

This clonotype was observed a handful of times. The chain combines TRBV7-2 with TRBJ2-6; D unresolved. The V gene's germline CDR1 is SGHTA and CDR2 FQGNSA. CDR3 size: 15 residues. The V and J ends lost 0 bases and 0 bases respectively, with 3 bases between them. The DNA for the CDR3 is TGTGCCAGCAGCTTAGCTGTCTCTGGGGCCAACGTCCTGACTTTC. It codes for CASSLAVSGANVLTF. Looking up the rest from reference TRBV7-2 and TRBJ2-6 gives the full variable domain: GAGVSQSPSNKVTEKGKDVELRCDPISGHTALYWYRQSLGQGLEFLIYFQGNSAPDKSGLPSDRFSAERTGGSVSTLTIQRTQQEDSAVYLCASSLAVSGANVLTFGAGSRLTVL.

The chain couples TRBV9 to TRBJ2-7, with 8 bases fitting TRBD2. Trimming at V came to 0 bases and at J to 3 bases, leaving 5 bases not matched to a gene. The CDR3 contains 15 residues. CDR1 and CDR2 (germline): SGDLS, YYNGEE. CDR3 sequence reads: CASSVASSGFYEQYF. The CDR3 coding sequence is TGTGCCAGCAGCGTAGCGTCTAGCGGGTTCTACGAGCAGTACTTC.

The table lists this clonotype with a few counts. This chain joins TRBV7-9 and TRBJ2-7; TRBD1 matches 11 bases. Germline-derived CDR1 and CDR2 are SEHNR and FQNEAQ (reference sequence). J gave up 5 bases and V 10 bases, and 10 bases lay outside the gene matches. This CDR3 is 14 amino acids long. As DNA, the CDR3 is TGTGCCACACACCGAGGGGGACAGGGGGACGAGCAGTACTTC. Translated, it gives CATHRGGQGDEQYF. Full variable domain (missing parts from reference TRBV7-9 and TRBJ2-7): DTGVSQNPRHKITKRGQNVTFRCDPISEHNRLYWYRQTLGQGPEFLTYFQNEAQLEKSRLLSDRFSAERPKGSFSTLEIQRTEQGDSAMYLCATHRGGQGDEQYFGPGTRLTVT.

This sequence joins TRBV5-1 and TRBJ2-5, with a possible D match to TRBD1 (5 bases). Germline CDR1 and CDR2: SGHRS and YFSETQ. The V gene lost 2 bases and the J gene lost 1 base, with 6 bases spanning the gap. The CDR3 covers 13 residues. CDR3 sequence (DNA): TGCGCCAGCAGCTTACAGGTCCAAGAGACCCAGTACTTC. Protein: CASSLQVQETQYF. Supplemented by reference TRBV5-1 and TRBJ2-5, the full variable domain reads KAGVTQTPRYLIKTRGQQVTLSCSPISGHRSVSWYQQTPGQGLQFLFEYFSETQRNKGNFPGRFSGRQFSNSRSEMNVSTLELGDSALYLCASSLQVQETQYFGPGTRLLVL.

This clonotype occurred a few times. V gene TRBV29-1 combines with J gene TRBJ2-3; unclear D gene. The CDR3 totals 15 residues. Germline CDR1 and CDR2: SQVTM and ANQGSEA. V was cut by 4 bases and J by 1 base, with 15 bases left in between. In DNA, the CDR3 is TGCAGCGTTGTGCCCCTGGGCCTCGGCACAGATACGCAGTATTTT. The encoded protein is CSVVPLGLGTDTQYF.

This clonotype was observed at least ten times. This chain joins TRBV12-3 or TRBV12-4 and TRBJ2-2, with a possible D match to TRBD2 (5 bases). The CDR3 contains 20 residues. The V and J ends lost 4 bases and 13 bases respectively, with 37 bases between them. The CDR3 protein is CASSYPRANTGDKESLSLFF. CDR3 in DNA: TGTGCCAGCAGTTATCCGCGGGCGAACACCGGGGATAAGGAGTCTTTGTCGCTGTTTTTT.

Only a few counts were recorded for this clonotype. The chain carries TRBV7-2 and TRBJ2-5, with D uncertain. V gave up 5 bases and J gave up 5 bases, with 18 bases separating them. CDR1 SGHTA and CDR2 FQGNSA come from the germline V gene. The CDR3 loop spans 15 amino acids. CDR3 bases: TGTGCCAGCAGCCTAGGTGTCTCAGGCGCGGAGACCCAGTACTTC. Translation: CASSLGVSGAETQYF.

The rearrangement links TRBV7-2 to TRBJ2-3; D call uncertain. The V gene lost 3 bases and the J gene lost 2 bases, with 9 bases spanning the gap. This CDR3 contains 14 residues. Germline V gene lookup returns CDR1 SGHTA and CDR2 FQGNSA. CDR3 sequence (DNA): TGTGCCAGCAGCTTCGACCGACACACAGATACGCAGTATTTT. Its translation: CASSFDRHTDTQYF.